This T cell receptor beta chain emerged from a study of technical replicates of blood from several donors. The germline gives CDR1 SSHAT, CDR2 FNYEAQ (reference sequence). The germline V and J ends were trimmed by 1 base and 5 bases, with 8 bases remaining between them. The CDR3 contains 13 residues. The protocol was immunoSEQ multiplex PCR, while the TCRdb copy is restricted to in-frame clones and leaves out a portion. This table has about 56,000 clones, roughly 96% appearing once. This chain joins TRBV7-7 and TRBJ2-5; weak D call: TRBD2 (6 bases). Source material: PBMCs. This clonotype was obtained from a human donor in good health. Some clones in this sample may be carry-over from other donors' samples. In DNA form, the CDR3 reads TGTGCCAGCAGCTTAGGGGGGGATGAGACCCAGTACTTC. Translation gives CASSLGGDETQYF.